What follows is one T cell receptor (beta chain) and its context. The data were taken from a study of cytomegalovirus exposure and HLA in healthy donors. Repertoires were generated with immunoSEQ multiplex PCR, while TCRdb's copy carries only in-frame clones and drops some. The repertoire holds some 210,000 clones, with roughly 84% as singletons. In germline, CDR1 is MNHEY, CDR2 SMNVEV (reference sequence). V shed 4 bases and J 8 bases; nucleotides not matched to a gene: 25. CDR3 size: 20 residues. This chain links TRBV27 with TRBJ2-3; 9 bases align to TRBD1. The receptor was isolated from a young woman in good health and CMV-seropositive. Input material: PBMCs. The CDR3 loop is CASSSWNPGQGIIGWSTQYF. The CDR3 DNA reads TGTGCCAGCAGTTCTTGGAACCCAGGACAGGGGATTATTGGGTGGAGTACGCAGTATTTT.